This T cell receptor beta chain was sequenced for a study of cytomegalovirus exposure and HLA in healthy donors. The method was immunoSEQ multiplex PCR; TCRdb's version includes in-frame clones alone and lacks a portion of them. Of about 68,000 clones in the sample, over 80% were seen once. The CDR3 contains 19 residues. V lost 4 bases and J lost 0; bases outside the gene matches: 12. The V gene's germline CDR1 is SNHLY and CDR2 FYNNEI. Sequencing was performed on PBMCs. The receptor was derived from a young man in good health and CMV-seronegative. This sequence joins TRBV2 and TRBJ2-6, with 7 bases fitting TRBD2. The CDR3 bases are TGTGCCAGCAGTGTCTTCCCGGGGGGAAGCCACTCTGGGGCCAACGTCCTGACTTTC. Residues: CASSVFPGGSHSGANVLTF.